Below, 14 T cell receptor beta chains from the same sample are listed, as sequenced in a study of blood T cell repertoires in COVID-19. The protocol was immunoSEQ multiplex PCR, while the TCRdb copy is restricted to in-frame clones and leaves out a portion. The sample holds some 250,000 clones, 86% seen once. The sequenced material came from peripheral blood. These TCRs come from a man aged 25 to 40 with active or convalescent COVID-19.

The genes are TRBV6-5 and TRBJ1-1, with D possibly matching TRBD1 (5 bases). The CDR3 contains 15 residues. The germline CDR1 and CDR2 sequences are MNHEY and SVGAGI. With 5 bases removed from V and 1 base from J, the gap between germline ends came to 14 bases. CDR3 region: CASSHQQTANTEAFF. In nucleotides, the CDR3 is TGTGCCAGCAGTCACCAACAGACAGCGAACACTGAAGCTTTCTTT.

The gene calls are TRBV7-3 and TRBJ2-3; 10 nucleotides match TRBD2. Germline V gives CDR1 SGHTA, CDR2 FQGTGA. This CDR3 has 14 amino acids. Unmatched junction bases numbered 2, after V lost 7 bases and J lost 1 base. The CDR3 here is CASNLAGGTDTQYF. The CDR3 DNA follows: TGTGCCAGCAATCTAGCGGGGGGCACAGATACGCAGTATTTT.

This clone occurred once. The J gene is TRBJ2-5, the V gene TRBV18; 8 positions agree with TRBD1. This CDR3 is built from 15 residues. Germline loops: CDR1 KGHSH, CDR2 LQKENI. Losses at the gene ends were 3 bases for V and 4 bases for J; bases not matched to a gene: 7. Here the CDR3 DNA reads TGTGCCAGCTCACCGGATGGGACAGGACTAGAGACCCAGTACTTC. This translates into CASSPDGTGLETQYF.

The J gene is TRBJ1-1, the V gene TRBV7-3, with D tentatively TRBD1 (6 bases). Germline V lookup: CDR1 SGHTA, CDR2 FQGTGA. The CDR3 runs 14 residues. Trimming left V 0 bases short and J 1 base short, with 6 bases between. The CDR3 is CASSLTDRNTEAFF. As DNA, the CDR3 is TGTGCCAGCAGCTTAACGGACAGGAACACTGAAGCTTTCTTT.

The gene calls are TRBV11-2 and TRBJ2-3; 8 positions match TRBD2. From germline, CDR1 is SGHAT and CDR2 FQNNGV. V lost 4 bases and J lost 2; bases outside the gene matches: 14. The CDR3 covers 18 residues. The chain's CDR3 is CASSWGGLAGKNTDTQYF. The DNA for the CDR3 is TGTGCCAGCAGCTGGGGGGGTTTAGCGGGGAAGAACACAGATACGCAGTATTTT. The whole variable domain, filled in from reference TRBV11-2 and TRBJ2-3, reads EAGVAQSPRYKIIEKRQSVAFWCNPISGHATLYWYQQILGQGPKLLIQFQNNGVVDDSQLPKDRFSAERLKGVDSTLKIQPAKLEDSAVYLCASSWGGLAGKNTDTQYFGPGTRLTVL.

The rearrangement links TRBV18 to TRBJ1-6; D unresolved. This CDR3 comprises 14 residues. The ends were cut back, 2 bases at V and 7 bases at J, with 9 bases in the middle. Germline V gene sequence: CDR1 KGHSH, CDR2 LQKENI. This chain's CDR3 is CASSPSGRNSPLHF. The CDR3, as DNA: TGTGCCAGCTCACCATCAGGAAGGAATTCACCCCTCCACTTT.

Only a few counts were recorded for this clone. The V call is TRBV2, the J call TRBJ2-1; a weak D match, TRBD2 (6 bases). Germline CDR1 and CDR2: SNHLY and FYNNEI. The CDR3 is 18 amino acids. V lost 6 bases, J lost 8 bases, and 29 bases lay in between. The CDR3 here is CASRGSGRDWRLGYEQFF. Here the CDR3 DNA reads TGTGCCAGCAGGGGGAGCGGAAGGGACTGGAGATTAGGGTATGAGCAGTTCTTC. Based on the CDR3 plus reference TRBV2 and TRBJ2-1, the full variable domain is EPEVTQTPSHQVTQMGQEVILRCVPISNHLYFYWYRQILGQKVEFLVSFYNNEISEKSEIFDDQFSVERPDGSNFTLKIRSTKLEDSAMYFCASRGSGRDWRLGYEQFFGPGTRLTVL.

V and J are TRBV7-8 and TRBJ1-5, with D perhaps matching TRBD1 (5 bases). Trimming left V 6 bases short and J 3 bases short, with 18 bases between. Germline-derived CDR1 and CDR2 are SGHVS and FQNEAQ. This CDR3 has 16 amino acids. CDR3 residues: CASSPYRARDNQPQHF. CDR3 nucleotides: TGTGCCAGCAGTCCCTACCGGGCCAGGGACAATCAGCCCCAGCATTTT.

CDR3 DNA: TGTGCCAGCGGTTCGGACAGCGGGGGTCAGCCCCAGCATTTT. Its translation is CASGSDSGGQPQHF. This chain links TRBV2 with TRBJ1-5; a possible D gene is TRBD1 (6 bases). This CDR3 has 14 residues. V was shortened by 8 bases and J by 6 bases, with 17 bases between the two germline ends. Germline CDR1 and CDR2: SNHLY and FYNNEI. The full variable domain, its missing parts supplied by reference TRBV2 and TRBJ1-5, is EPEVTQTPSHQVTQMGQEVILRCVPISNHLYFYWYRQILGQKVEFLVSFYNNEISEKSEIFDDQFSVERPDGSNFTLKIRSTKLEDSAMYFCASGSDSGGQPQHFGDGTRLSIL.

The chain has TRBV4-1 and TRBJ2-2; D gene uncertain. The CDR3 has 16 amino acids. V was cut by 4 bases and J by 1 base, with 13 bases left in between. The germline gives CDR1 MGHRA, CDR2 YSYEKL. The CDR3, as DNA: TGCGCCAGCAGCCTCCCGAGGATGATGAACACCGGGGAGCTGTTTTTT. Amino acids: CASSLPRMMNTGELFF.

The chain employs TRBV7-2 and TRBJ2-1, with D perhaps TRBD1 (5 bases). V shed 5 bases and J shed 7 bases, with 15 bases lying between them. This CDR3 region has 14 residues. The germline V gene has CDR1 SGHTA and CDR2 FQGNSA. CDR3 DNA sequence: TGTGCCAGCAGCACGAAAGGGGTTTTAAATGAGCAGTTCTTC. It is translated as CASSTKGVLNEQFF.

The J gene is TRBJ1-2, the V gene TRBV10-3, with 7 bases matching TRBD1. V was clipped by 3 bases and J by 2 bases; unmatched bases: 15. The CDR3 loop spans 18 amino acids. Germline V gene sequence: CDR1 ENHRY, CDR2 SYGVKD. For the CDR3, the DNA is TGTGCCATCAGTGAATACCGACAGGGTGGGAAATTGAACTATGGCTACACCTTC. This gives the protein CAISEYRQGGKLNYGYTF.

The rearrangement joins TRBV29-1 to TRBJ2-7; the D gene is possibly TRBD1 (5 bases). CDR1 and CDR2 (germline): SQVTM, ANQGSEA. The CDR3 totals 13 residues. V shed 3 bases and J shed 5 bases, with 14 bases lying between them. The CDR3 sequence: CSVDSQGSHEQYF. The DNA of the CDR3 is TGCAGCGTTGACAGCCAGGGCAGCCACGAGCAGTACTTC.

This rearrangement joins TRBV30 to TRBJ1-5; TRBD1 is a possible D gene (5 bases). Germline V gene data show CDR1 as GTSNPN and CDR2 as SVGIG (reference sequence). The CDR3 is made up of 13 amino acids. V was shortened by 0 bases and J by 5 bases, with 8 bases between the two germline ends. CDR3 residues: CAWSVRGDQPQHF. DNA for the CDR3: TGTGCCTGGAGTGTACGGGGGGATCAGCCCCAGCATTTT.